Listed below are T cell receptor beta chains from one sample, sequenced in a study of blood T cell repertoires in COVID-19. The repertoire was sequenced with immunoSEQ multiplex PCR; TCRdb's copy has only in-frame clones and lacks some. The profile shows more than 110,000 clones, around three quarters of them singletons. The sequenced sample consisted of peripheral blood. The receptors were gathered from a man older than 75 with acute or convalescent COVID-19. CDR3s include the opening cysteine and the closing phenylalanine or tryptophan. The D gene is left open where the match is weak. Size is omitted from some rows. Given values are once, few, many or a class for expanded clones.

v_call,clone_size,j_call,d_call,cdr3_nt,cdr3_aa
TRBV29-1,.,TRBJ1-2,.,TGCAGCGTTGAACCCCGGGCCCGGGGCTATGGCTACACCTTC,CSVEPRARGYGYTF
TRBV7-2,.,TRBJ2-5,.,TGTGCCAGCAGCTTAGTTGAGTTTGGACCAAGGGGGACCCAGTACTTC,CASSLVEFGPRGTQYF
TRBV3-1/TRBV3-2,.,TRBJ1-4,.,TGTGCCAGCACCGGTAGAGGGAATGAAAAACTGTTTTTT,CASTGRGNEKLFF
TRBV4-3,.,TRBJ1-1,.,TGCGCCAGCAGCCAAGATCGGACTGAAGCTTTCTTT,CASSQDRTEAFF
TRBV6-5,.,TRBJ2-7,TRBD2,TGTGCCAGCAGTCCGGGGGGTTCGGGAGGGAGGGAGCAGTACTTC,CASSPGGSGGREQYF
TRBV24-1,few,TRBJ2-5,TRBD1,TGTGCCACCAGTGATCGGGACAGACAAGAGACCCAGTACTTC,CATSDRDRQETQYF
TRBV11-1,.,TRBJ2-5,TRBD1,TGTGCCAGCAGCTCACTACAGGGGGCTGGAGAGACCCAGTACTTC,CASSSLQGAGETQYF
TRBV15,.,TRBJ2-3,TRBD2,TGTGCCACCAGCCCCCGGGGGGAACTCACAGATACGCAGTATTTT,CATSPRGELTDTQYF
TRBV28,few,TRBJ2-1,.,TGTGCCAGCACCTTAAGAGGCAGCTACAATGAGCAGTTCTTC,CASTLRGSYNEQFF
TRBV2,few,TRBJ1-1,.,TGTGCCAGCAGTGAAGTGGAGGACAGTGAAGCTTTCTTT,CASSEVEDSEAFF
TRBV7-2,.,TRBJ2-1,TRBD2,TGTGCCAGCAGCGCTGGGACTACCCGGGGCGGGGAGCAGTTCTTC,CASSAGTTRGGEQFF
TRBV28,.,TRBJ1-2,.,TGTGCCAGCAGCTCAGGGTTTGGCTACACCTTC,CASSSGFGYTF
TRBV6-2/TRBV6-3,.,TRBJ2-7,TRBD1,TGTGCCAGCAGTCCGACAGGGGGCTCAAGCTCCTACGAGCAGTACTTC,CASSPTGGSSSYEQYF
TRBV5-5,.,TRBJ2-7,TRBD1,TGTGCCAGCAGCTTGGCCCTGGGGGACAGCGATATAAGCGAGCGTTCTCTTTTC,CASSLALGDSDISERSLF
TRBV28,.,TRBJ2-7,TRBD2,TGTGCCCTCGCGGCGGGGGGGCACGAGCAGTACTTC,CALAAGGHEQYF
TRBV18,.,TRBJ1-1,.,TGTGCCAGCTCGCGGAAACAGGGTGGTACTGAAGCTTTCTTT,CASSRKQGGTEAFF